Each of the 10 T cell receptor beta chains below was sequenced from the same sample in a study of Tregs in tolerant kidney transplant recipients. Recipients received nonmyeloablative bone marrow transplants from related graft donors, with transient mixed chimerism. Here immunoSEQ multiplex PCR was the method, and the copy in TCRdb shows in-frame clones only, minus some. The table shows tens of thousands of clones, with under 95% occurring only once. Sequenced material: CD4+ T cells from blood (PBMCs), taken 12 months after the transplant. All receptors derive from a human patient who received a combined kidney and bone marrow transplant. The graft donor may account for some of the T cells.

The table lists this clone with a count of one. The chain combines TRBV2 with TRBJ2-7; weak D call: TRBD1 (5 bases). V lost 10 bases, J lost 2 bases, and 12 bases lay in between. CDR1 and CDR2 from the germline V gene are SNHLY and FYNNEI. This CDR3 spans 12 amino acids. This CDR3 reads CATRVDTYEQYF. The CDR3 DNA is TGTGCCACCCGGGTGGACACCTACGAGCAGTACTTC.

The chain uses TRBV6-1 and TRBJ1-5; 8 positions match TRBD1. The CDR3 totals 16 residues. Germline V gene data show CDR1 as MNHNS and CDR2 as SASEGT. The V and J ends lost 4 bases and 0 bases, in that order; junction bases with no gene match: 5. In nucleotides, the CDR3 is TGTGCCAGCAGTGGGGACAGGTTTGATAGCAATCAGCCCCAGCATTTT. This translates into CASSGDRFDSNQPQHF.

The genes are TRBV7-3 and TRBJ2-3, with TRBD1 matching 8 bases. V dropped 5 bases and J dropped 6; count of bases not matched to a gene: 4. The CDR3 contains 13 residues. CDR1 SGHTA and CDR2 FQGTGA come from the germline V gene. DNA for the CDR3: TGTGCCAGCAGCCAGGACAGGGCGGATACGCAGTATTTT. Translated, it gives CASSQDRADTQYF.

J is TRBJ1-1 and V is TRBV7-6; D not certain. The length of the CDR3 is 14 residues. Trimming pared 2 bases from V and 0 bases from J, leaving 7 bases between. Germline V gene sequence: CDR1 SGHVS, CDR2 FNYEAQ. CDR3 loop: CASSLRRMNTEAFF. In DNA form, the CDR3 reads TGTGCCAGCAGCTTAAGGCGGATGAACACTGAAGCTTTCTTT.

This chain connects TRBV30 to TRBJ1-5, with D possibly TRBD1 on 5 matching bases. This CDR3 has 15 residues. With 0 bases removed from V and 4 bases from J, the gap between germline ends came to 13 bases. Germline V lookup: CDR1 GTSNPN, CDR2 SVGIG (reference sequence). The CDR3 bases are TGTGCCTGGAGTGTACGGGGGACTCTTAATCAGCCCCAGCATTTT. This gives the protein CAWSVRGTLNQPQHF. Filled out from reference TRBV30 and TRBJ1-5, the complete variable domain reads SQTIHQWPATLVQPVGSPLSLECTVEGTSNPNLYWYRQAAGRGLQLLFYSVGIGQISSEVPQNLSASRPQDRQFILSSKKLLLSDSGFYLCAWSVRGTLNQPQHFGDGTRLSIL.

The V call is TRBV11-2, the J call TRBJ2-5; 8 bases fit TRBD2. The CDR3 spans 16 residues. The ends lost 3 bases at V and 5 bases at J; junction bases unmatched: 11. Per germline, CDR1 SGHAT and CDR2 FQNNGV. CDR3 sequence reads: CASSFQTTSVFETQYF. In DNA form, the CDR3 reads TGTGCCAGCAGCTTTCAGACGACTAGCGTTTTTGAGACCCAGTACTTC. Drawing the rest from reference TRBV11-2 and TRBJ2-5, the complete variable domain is EAGVAQSPRYKIIEKRQSVAFWCNPISGHATLYWYQQILGQGPKLLIQFQNNGVVDDSQLPKDRFSAERLKGVDSTLKIQPAKLEDSAVYLCASSFQTTSVFETQYFGPGTRLLVL.

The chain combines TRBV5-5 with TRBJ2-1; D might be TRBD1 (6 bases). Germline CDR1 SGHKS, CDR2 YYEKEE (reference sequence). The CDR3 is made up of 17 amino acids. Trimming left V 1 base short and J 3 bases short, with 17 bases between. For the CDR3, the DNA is TGTGCCAGCAGCTTGAGGTCAGGGGACCACTACTACAATGAGCAGTTCTTC. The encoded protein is CASSLRSGDHYYNEQFF.

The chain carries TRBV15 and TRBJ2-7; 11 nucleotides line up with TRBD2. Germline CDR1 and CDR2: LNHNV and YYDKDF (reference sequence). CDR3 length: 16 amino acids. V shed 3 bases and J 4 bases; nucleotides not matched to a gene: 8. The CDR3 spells CATSSARLAGRYEQYF. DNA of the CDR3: TGTGCCACCAGCAGTGCGCGACTAGCGGGACGGTACGAGCAGTACTTC.

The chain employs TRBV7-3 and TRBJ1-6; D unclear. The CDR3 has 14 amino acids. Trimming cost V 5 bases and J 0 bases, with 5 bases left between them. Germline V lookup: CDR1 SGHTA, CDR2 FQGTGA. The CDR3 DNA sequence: TGTGCCAGCAGCCGGAGCTCCTATAATTCACCCCTCCACTTT. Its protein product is CASSRSSYNSPLHF.

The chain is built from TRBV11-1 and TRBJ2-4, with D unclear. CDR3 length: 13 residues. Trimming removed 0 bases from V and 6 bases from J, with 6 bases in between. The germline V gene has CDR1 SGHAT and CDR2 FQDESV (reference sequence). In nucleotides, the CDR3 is TGTGCCAGCAGCTTAGCGGGCCCAAACATTCAGTACTTC. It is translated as CASSLAGPNIQYF. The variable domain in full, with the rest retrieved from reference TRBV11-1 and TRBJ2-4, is EAEVAQSPRYKITEKSQAVAFWCDPISGHATLYWYRQILGQGPELLVQFQDESVVDDSQLPKDRFSAERLKGVDSTLKIQPAELGDSAMYLCASSLAGPNIQYFGAGTRLSVL.